This TCR beta chain was retrieved from a study of blood T cell repertoires in COVID-19. CDR3 length: 15 residues. Trimming shortened V by 4 bases and J by 2 bases, and 13 bases separated the two germline ends. CDR1 and CDR2 (germline): KGHDR, SFDVKD. How the authors handled the data: From reference gene primer amplification, estimates of nucleated cell counts were derived. Here immunoSEQ multiplex PCR was the method, and the copy in TCRdb shows in-frame clones only, minus some. The V and J calls and clone size are taken from that table; D and trimming were inferred from the DNA. The sample includes about 59,000 clones, around 80% of them seen just once.

Sequencing input: peripheral blood. This clonotype was sampled from a man in his 60s with acute or convalescent COVID-19. The rearrangement joins TRBV24-1 to TRBJ1-1, with a weak D call TRBD1 (5 bases). The CDR3 loop is CATSEGGRGNTEAFF. The DNA of the CDR3 is TGTGCCACCAGTGAAGGAGGGAGGGGTAACACTGAAGCTTTCTTT.